Below, 30 T cell receptor beta chains from the same sample are listed, as sequenced in a study of blood T cell repertoires in COVID-19. Clones were sequenced by immunoSEQ multiplex PCR, and TCRdb holds only the in-frame ones, with some missing. Of about 350,000 clones in the sample, approximately 89% were seen once. Material: peripheral blood. The receptors shown here come from a woman aged 55-70 years with COVID-19, enrolled during active disease.

This chain connects TRBV7-9 to TRBJ1-2; TRBD1 matches 7 bases. The trim removed 1 base at V and 4 bases at J, leaving 6 bases unmatched. Germline V gene lookup returns CDR1 SEHNR and CDR2 FQNEAQ (reference sequence). The CDR3 has 15 amino acids. As DNA, the CDR3 is TGTGCCAGCAGCTTAGACGGGACAGCCACCTATGGCTACACCTTC. This sequence encodes CASSLDGTATYGYTF.

The chain couples TRBV2 to TRBJ2-2, with 7 bases aligning to TRBD1. CDR1 is SNHLY, CDR2 FYNNEI, per germline. This CDR3 has 15 amino acids. V lost 6 bases, J lost 1 base, and 5 bases stayed unmatched. CDR3 sequence reads: CASRAGTENTGELFF. CDR3 in DNA: TGTGCCAGCAGAGCCGGGACAGAGAACACCGGGGAGCTGTTTTTT. The full variable domain, rest sourced from reference TRBV2 and TRBJ2-2, is EPEVTQTPSHQVTQMGQEVILRCVPISNHLYFYWYRQILGQKVEFLVSFYNNEISEKSEIFDDQFSVERPDGSNFTLKIRSTKLEDSAMYFCASRAGTENTGELFFGEGSRLTVL.

The chain couples TRBV7-3 to TRBJ1-1; TRBD1 is a possible D gene (6 bases). The CDR3 contains 21 residues. V lost 2 bases and J 0 bases, leaving 28 bases between the germline ends. Germline loops: CDR1 SGHTA, CDR2 FQGTGA. The CDR3 coding sequence is TGTGCCAGCAGCTTATTCCCTTATGGAGGGGGGGGGCTACCCTTGAACACTGAAGCTTTCTTT. This sequence encodes CASSLFPYGGGGLPLNTEAFF.

This chain connects TRBV7-9 to TRBJ2-5, with 11 bases matching TRBD2. Germline CDR1 SEHNR, CDR2 FQNEAQ (reference sequence). The CDR3 covers 15 residues. CDR3 residues: CAVIALAGGVETQYF. The CDR3 DNA follows: TGTGCGGTCATTGCTCTAGCGGGGGGCGTGGAGACCCAGTACTTC.

This chain uses TRBV29-1 with TRBJ1-2; 7 nucleotides agree with TRBD1. The V gene end was trimmed by 3 bases and the J gene end by 5 bases; junction bases not matched to a gene: 6. Germline V gene sequence: CDR1 SQVTM, CDR2 ANQGSEA. The CDR3 spans 13 residues. Written as DNA, the CDR3 is TGCAGCGTTGACAGGGGGGTTAAGTATGGCTACACCTTC. Translating gives CSVDRGVKYGYTF.

The J gene is TRBJ2-1, the V gene TRBV6-2 or TRBV6-3; TRBD1 aligns across 7 bases. Germline CDR1 is MNHEY and CDR2 is SVGEGT. The CDR3 is 16 amino acids. V was clipped by 0 bases and J by 2 bases; unmatched bases: 4. The CDR3 reads CASSYSQRGPYNEQFF. DNA of the CDR3: TGTGCCAGCAGTTACTCGCAGAGGGGGCCCTACAATGAGCAGTTCTTC.

DNA of the CDR3: TGTGCCAGCAGCCCAGAACCGGGACTAGCCTACAATGAGCAGTTCTTC. Translating it yields CASSPEPGLAYNEQFF. The V gene is TRBV11-2, the J gene TRBJ2-1; 8 bases are shared with TRBD2. J lost 2 bases, V lost 5 bases, and 8 bases had no gene match. Germline lookup yields CDR1 SGHAT and CDR2 FQNNGV. This CDR3 has 16 residues.

The chain couples TRBV24-1 to TRBJ2-1, with D tentatively TRBD2 (5 bases). The CDR3 spans 15 residues. Trimming took off 7 bases at V and 3 bases at J, with 15 bases between the two ends. The germline CDR1 and CDR2 sequences are KGHDR and SFDVKD. The CDR3 sequence: CATSEGIRHYNEQFF. Written as DNA, the CDR3 is TGTGCCACCAGCGAGGGCATCCGGCACTACAATGAGCAGTTCTTC.

The gene calls are TRBV11-2 and TRBJ2-5, with D hard to call. V shed 5 bases and J shed 5 bases, with 12 bases lying between them. CDR3 length equals 13 residues. The germline V gene encodes CDR1 SGHAT and CDR2 FQNNGV. DNA for the CDR3: TGTGCCAGCAGCCAACAGATTTGGGAGACCCAGTACTTC. Residues: CASSQQIWETQYF.

The chain uses TRBV19 and TRBJ2-2; a possible D gene is TRBD1 (5 bases). CDR1 is LNHDA, CDR2 SQIVND, per germline (reference sequence). This CDR3 spans 14 amino acids. Trimming cost V 6 bases and J 6 bases, with 14 bases left between them. In DNA form, the CDR3 reads TGTGCCAGTAGCCGGACACCCCCCGCCGGGGAGCTGTTTTTT. It is translated as CASSRTPPAGELFF. Supplemented by reference TRBV19 and TRBJ2-2, the full variable domain reads DGGITQSPKYLFRKEGQNVTLSCEQNLNHDAMYWYRQDPGQGLRLIYYSQIVNDFQKGDIAEGYSVSREKKESFPLTVTSAQKNPTAFYLCASSRTPPAGELFFGEGSRLTVL.

The V and J genes are TRBV27 and TRBJ1-2; D possibly corresponds to TRBD1 (6 bases). The CDR3 contains 15 residues. Germline lookup yields CDR1 MNHEY and CDR2 SMNVEV (reference sequence). Trimming took 1 base from V and 5 from J, leaving 14 bases between them. Written as DNA, the CDR3 is TGTGCCAGCAGTTTATTGGGCACTCAGGGGTATGGCTACACCTTC. It encodes CASSLLGTQGYGYTF.

The chain is built from TRBV2 and TRBJ1-5, with a tentative D call TRBD1 (6 bases). This CDR3 has 14 residues. With 4 bases removed from V and 7 bases from J, the gap between germline ends came to 14 bases. In germline, CDR1 is SNHLY, CDR2 FYNNEI. In DNA, the CDR3 is TGTGCCAGCAGTGGACAGACAGGTATACAGCCCCAGCATTTT. Residues: CASSGQTGIQPQHF.

V gene TRBV28 combines with J gene TRBJ2-6, with a weak D call TRBD1 (6 bases). Germline loops: CDR1 MDHEN, CDR2 SYDVKM. V lost 4 bases, J lost 4 bases, and 11 bases lay in between. The CDR3 runs 15 residues. As DNA, the CDR3 is TGTGCCAGCAGTTCACAGGGTACCGGGGCCAACGTCCTGACTTTC. It specifies CASSSQGTGANVLTF.

The chain couples TRBV5-1 to TRBJ2-2; the match to TRBD1 covers 7 bases. The ends lost 0 bases at V and 5 bases at J; junction bases unmatched: 4. Germline assignment: CDR1 SGHRS and CDR2 YFSETQ. The CDR3 extends over 15 amino acids. The CDR3 region has the DNA TGCGCCAGCAGCTTGGCAGGGGGACGTACCGGGGAGCTGTTTTTT. Translation gives CASSLAGGRTGELFF. Full variable domain (rest looked up from reference TRBV5-1 and TRBJ2-2): KAGVTQTPRYLIKTRGQQVTLSCSPISGHRSVSWYQQTPGQGLQFLFEYFSETQRNKGNFPGRFSGRQFSNSRSEMNVSTLELGDSALYLCASSLAGGRTGELFFGEGSRLTVL.

Worth noting for this clone: Other DNA sequences in this specimen translate into the identical CDR3. The CDR3, as DNA: TGTGCCAGCAGCTTAGGTAGCTCTGGAAACACCATATATTTT. Protein: CASSLGSSGNTIYF. The V gene is TRBV7-3, the J gene TRBJ1-3, with D uncertain. The length of the CDR3 is 14 residues. The germline V gene encodes CDR1 SGHTA and CDR2 FQGTGA. V lost 2 bases and J lost 0, with 5 bases in between.

J is TRBJ1-4 and V is TRBV10-3; 11 bases fit TRBD1. The germline CDR1 and CDR2 sequences are ENHRY and SYGVKD. Trimming cost V 3 bases and J 12 bases; bases outside gene matches: 6. This CDR3 has 14 amino acids. The chain's CDR3 is CAISDRTGGAELFF. CDR3 DNA sequence: TGTGCCATCAGTGATAGGACAGGGGGCGCGGAACTGTTTTTT.

About this clone: In the same sample, other DNA sequences code for this CDR3. The genes are TRBV3-1 (or the pseudogene TRBV3-2) and TRBJ2-7, with 8 bases fitting TRBD1. The germline CDR1 and CDR2 sequences are LGHDT and YNNKEL (reference sequence). Losses at the gene ends were 5 bases for V and 0 bases for J; bases not matched to a gene: 3. CDR3 length: 14 amino acids. CDR3 in DNA: TGTGCCAGCAGCAGGGACAGGTCCTCCTACGAGCAGTACTTC. Translation: CASSRDRSSYEQYF.

This clone was seen just once. The chain couples TRBV5-1 to TRBJ2-3, with D possibly TRBD1 on 5 matching bases. V dropped 4 bases and J dropped 2 bases, with 11 bases sitting between them. The length of the CDR3 is 14 residues. Germline CDR1 SGHRS, CDR2 YFSETQ. In DNA, the CDR3 is TGCGCCAGCAGCAGGGGCACCACCACAGATACGCAGTATTTT. Encoded protein: CASSRGTTTDTQYF.

A remark on this clone: The sample holds other DNA sequences that translate to the same CDR3. The chain has TRBV4-1 and TRBJ1-5; 8 bases map to TRBD1. The junction had 0 bases not matched to a gene; V was cut back by 3 bases and J by 2 bases. CDR3 length: 14 amino acids. Germline CDR1 is MGHRA and CDR2 is YSYEKL. The DNA for the CDR3 is TGCGCCAGCAGCCAGGGACAGGGCAATCAGCCCCAGCATTTT. Translated: CASSQGQGNQPQHF.

The chain combines TRBV9 with TRBJ1-4, with 7 positions matching TRBD1. Germline CDR1 reads SGDLS; CDR2 reads YYNGEE. After removal of 2 bases from V and 5 bases from J, the junction contained 6 bases not matched to a gene. This CDR3 region has 15 residues. The CDR3: CASSVMGTENEKLFF. The CDR3, as DNA: TGTGCCAGCAGCGTTATGGGGACAGAAAATGAAAAACTGTTTTTT.

This rearrangement joins TRBV6-5 to TRBJ1-2; tentatively, D is TRBD1 (6 bases). This CDR3 has 12 residues. Germline CDR1 and CDR2: MNHEY and SVGAGI. Trimming pared 6 bases from V and 4 bases from J, leaving 9 bases between. CDR3 DNA: TGTGCCAGCAGACAGGGAGTCTATGGCTACACCTTC. It encodes CASRQGVYGYTF.

The J gene is TRBJ1-1, the V gene TRBV7-8; D is perhaps TRBD1 (6 bases). Germline values: CDR1 SGHVS, CDR2 FQNEAQ. This CDR3 has 14 amino acids. The V end was cut by 2 bases, the J end by 3 bases, with 10 bases between. CDR3 residues: CASSLQGGYTEAFF. The CDR3 DNA follows: TGTGCCAGCAGCTTACAAGGGGGTTACACTGAAGCTTTCTTT.

This chain links TRBV29-1 with TRBJ1-1; a possible D gene is TRBD1 (6 bases). Looked up from germline, CDR1 is SQVTM and CDR2 is ANQGSEA. This CDR3 comprises 15 residues. The germline V and J ends were trimmed by 6 bases and 0 bases, with 17 bases remaining between them. The DNA for the CDR3 is TGCAGCGTGCAGGGGACGTACTTGTTGAACACTGAAGCTTTCTTT. Encoded protein: CSVQGTYLLNTEAFF.

CDR3 nucleotides: TGTGCCAGCAGTTACACGGGGACAGCCAACACTGAAGCTTTCTTT. Translation gives CASSYTGTANTEAFF. The chain links TRBV6-5 to TRBJ1-1; 7 bases align to TRBD1. V was pared by 2 bases and J by 2 bases, with 5 bases of the junction left unmatched. Germline-derived CDR1 and CDR2 are MNHEY and SVGAGI. This CDR3 has 15 residues.

This clone was picked up a small number of times. The chain links TRBV10-2 to TRBJ1-5; D is perhaps TRBD1 (5 bases). The CDR3 consists of 16 residues. Germline V lookup: CDR1 WSHSY, CDR2 SAAADI. The ends were cut back, 0 bases at V and 4 bases at J, with 13 bases in the middle. The CDR3 DNA follows: TGCGCCAGCAGTGAGTCAGGCAGGGCGATTAATCAGCCCCAGCATTTT. It yields the protein CASSESGRAINQPQHF.

The V and J genes are TRBV18 and TRBJ1-6, with D unresolved. The CDR3 is 15 residues long. Trimming cost V 3 bases and J 8 bases, with 14 bases left between them. Germline V gene lookup returns CDR1 KGHSH and CDR2 LQKENI. As DNA, the CDR3 is TGTGCCAGCTCACCTGTTTCGAGTAACGATTCACCCCTCCACTTT. Translation: CASSPVSSNDSPLHF.

The CDR3 DNA is TGTGCCAGCAGCGGGATAGCGGGGGTGAACTCAGATACGCAGTATTTT. Translating gives CASSGIAGVNSDTQYF. The chain recombines TRBV5-4 with TRBJ2-3; 9 nucleotides align to TRBD2. The trim removed 4 bases at V and 4 bases at J, leaving 10 bases unmatched. In germline, CDR1 is SGHNT, CDR2 YYREEE (reference sequence). The CDR3 runs to 16 residues.

The rearrangement uses TRBV28 and TRBJ1-5, with 8 bases fitting TRBD1. The V and J ends lost 3 bases and 0 bases, in that order; junction bases with no gene match: 7. The germline gives CDR1 MDHEN, CDR2 SYDVKM. The CDR3 contains 17 residues. CDR3 loop: CASSFYGRGRSNQPQHF. CDR3 nucleotide sequence: TGTGCCAGCAGTTTTTATGGCAGGGGGCGTAGCAATCAGCCCCAGCATTTT.

The rearrangement joins TRBV10-1 to TRBJ1-4; tentatively, D is TRBD1 (5 bases). This CDR3 is built from 15 residues. V was shortened by 2 bases and J by 7 bases, with 14 bases between the two germline ends. CDR1 is WNHNN, CDR2 SYGVQD, per germline (reference sequence). The CDR3 DNA follows: TGCGCCAGCAGTGAGAGCCAGGGTGGGGCTGAAAAACTGTTTTTT. Its protein product is CASSESQGGAEKLFF.

For this clone: One end of the junction is discordant with germline, which a read error may explain. The V and J genes are TRBV7-7 and TRBJ1-2, with 8 positions matching TRBD1. CDR3 size: 14 residues. CDR1 SSHAT and CDR2 FNYEAQ come from the germline V gene (reference sequence). CDR3 in DNA: TGTGCTAGCAGCCCTATAACAGGGGGCTATGGCTACACCTTC. Translated, it gives CASSPITGGYGYTF.